These 22 T cell receptor beta chains originate from one sample sequenced in a study of blood T cell repertoires in COVID-19. Profiling relied on immunoSEQ multiplex PCR, and the TCRdb table lists in-frame clones only, not all of them. Among about 200,000 clones, 85% to 90% were seen once, and the ten largest hold around 1.5%. The sequencing input was peripheral blood. All receptors derive from a man younger than 30 with active or convalescent COVID-19.

The rearrangement links TRBV29-1 to TRBJ1-1; D is unresolved. The V gene's germline CDR1 is SQVTM and CDR2 ANQGSEA. V shed 6 bases and J shed 5 bases, with 19 bases lying between them. The CDR3 covers 14 residues. The CDR3 here is CSVHLSHLRTEAFF. CDR3 DNA: TGCAGCGTCCATCTCAGCCACCTGAGGACTGAAGCTTTCTTT.

For this clone: This sample also contains other DNA sequences that code for the same CDR3. The chain uses TRBV2 and TRBJ2-7; possible D gene TRBD2, 6 bases. Germline CDR1 reads SNHLY; CDR2 reads FYNNEI. The CDR3 runs to 11 residues. Trimming removed 6 bases at V and 4 bases at J, with 7 bases between. In DNA, the CDR3 is TGTGCCAGCAGGGCGGGGTACGAGCAGTACTTC. As protein: CASRAGYEQYF.

The CDR3 coding sequence is TGTGCCAGCAGCTCCCGACAGGTGAACACTGAAGCTTTCTTT. Translating it yields CASSSRQVNTEAFF. The V call is TRBV7-9, the J call TRBJ1-1; weak D call: TRBD1 (6 bases). Germline CDR1 SEHNR, CDR2 FQNEAQ (reference sequence). Trimming took off 4 bases at V and 0 bases at J, with 9 bases between the two ends. This CDR3 region has 14 residues.

The chain is built from TRBV12-3 or TRBV12-4 and TRBJ1-1; D call uncertain. This CDR3 comprises 13 residues. V lost 5 bases, J lost 3 bases, and 10 bases lay in between. CDR3 nucleotides: TGTGCCAGCAGTCCCTCACGGGACACTGAAGCTTTCTTT. Its translation is CASSPSRDTEAFF.

The chain carries TRBV30 and TRBJ2-2; no clear D gene. Per the germline V gene, CDR1 is GTSNPN and CDR2 is SVGIG (reference sequence). This CDR3 has 14 amino acids. V was cut by 0 bases and J by 4 bases, with 9 bases left in between. As DNA, the CDR3 is TGTGCCTGGAGTGTATTGGGCAGCACCGGGGAGCTGTTTTTT. Residues: CAWSVLGSTGELFF.

This chain links TRBV7-8 with TRBJ2-3; 9 bases align to TRBD2. The CDR3 is 15 amino acids. V lost 6 bases, J lost 6 bases, and 10 bases stayed unmatched. The germline CDR1 and CDR2 sequences are SGHVS and FQNEAQ. In DNA, the CDR3 is TGTGCCAGCAGACTACGGCGGGAGGGCCAGGATACGCAGTATTTT. Translating it yields CASRLRREGQDTQYF.

This clone was observed once. The rearrangement joins TRBV24-1 to TRBJ2-1; 8 bases are shared with TRBD2. From germline, CDR1 is KGHDR and CDR2 SFDVKD. With V trimmed by 3 bases and J by 7 bases, 7 bases remained unmatched. The CDR3 loop spans 15 amino acids. For the CDR3, the DNA is TGTGCCACCAGTGATAGGGGGAGCGGGAGAAATGAGCAGTTCTTC. It translates to CATSDRGSGRNEQFF.

This rearrangement joins TRBV5-6 to TRBJ1-6; D is uncertain. There are 16 residues in the CDR3. Germline V gives CDR1 SGHDT, CDR2 YYEEEE. The V gene lost 3 bases and the J gene lost 0 bases, with 10 bases spanning the gap. CDR3 in amino acids: CASSYKGSSYNSPLHF. DNA of the CDR3: TGTGCCAGCAGCTACAAAGGGAGCTCCTATAATTCACCCCTCCACTTT.

This clone has more than one count but fewer than ten. The genes are TRBV27 and TRBJ1-1; perhaps TRBD1 as D (5 bases). Germline CDR1 and CDR2: MNHEY and SMNVEV (reference sequence). The ends were cut back, 6 bases at V and 1 base at J, with 21 bases in the middle. This CDR3 has 17 amino acids. CDR3 coding DNA: TGTGCCAGCAGCCCAACTCAGACAGCTATTCCGAACACTGAAGCTTTCTTT. Translation: CASSPTQTAIPNTEAFF.

The gene calls are TRBV3-1 (or the pseudogene TRBV3-2) and TRBJ1-4, with D perhaps TRBD1 (5 bases). The V end was cut by 5 bases, the J end by 13 bases, with 14 bases between. The CDR3 runs to 12 residues. Germline CDR1 and CDR2: LGHDT and YNNKEL (reference sequence). CDR3 DNA: TGTGCCAGCAGCTCCAGACCGGGGGGACTGTTTTTT. Residues: CASSSRPGGLFF.

This chain links TRBV2 with TRBJ1-5; unclear D gene. The ends were cut back, 5 bases at V and 5 bases at J, with 10 bases in the middle. Looked up from germline, CDR1 is SNHLY and CDR2 is FYNNEI. The CDR3 is 13 amino acids. CDR3 in amino acids: CASSLERDQPQHF. The CDR3 DNA is TGTGCCAGCAGTCTGGAGAGGGATCAGCCCCAGCATTTT.

The genes are TRBV7-9 and TRBJ1-1, with D unclear. V shed 7 bases and J shed 0 bases, with 9 bases lying between them. This CDR3 contains 13 residues. CDR1 is SEHNR and CDR2 is FQNEAQ in the germline V gene (reference sequence). CDR3 sequence: CASTSGVNTEAFF. In DNA form, the CDR3 reads TGTGCCAGCACGAGCGGGGTGAACACTGAAGCTTTCTTT.

V is TRBV28 and J is TRBJ1-3; 7 positions agree with TRBD1. The germline CDR1 and CDR2 sequences are MDHEN and SYDVKM. The CDR3 is 13 amino acids. The junction had 7 bases not matched to a gene; V was cut back by 10 bases and J by 4 bases. As DNA, the CDR3 is TGTGCCACCTTACAGGGGACAGGAAACACCATATATTTT. It encodes CATLQGTGNTIYF.

The V and J genes are TRBV18 and TRBJ1-6; TRBD1 is a possible D gene (5 bases). Per germline, CDR1 KGHSH and CDR2 LQKENI. Trimming took off 3 bases at V and 1 base at J, with 16 bases between the two ends. This CDR3 is built from 18 residues. The CDR3: CASSPMQGDLSYNSPLHF. The CDR3 DNA sequence: TGTGCCAGCTCACCCATGCAGGGTGACCTGTCCTATAATTCACCCCTCCACTTT.

This CDR3 reads CASSVAPGQGGGYGYTF. The DNA for the CDR3 is TGTGCCAGCAGCGTAGCTCCCGGACAGGGTGGGGGCTATGGCTACACCTTC. The genes are TRBV9 and TRBJ1-2; 8 nucleotides align to TRBD1. The V gene's germline CDR1 is SGDLS and CDR2 YYNGEE. Germline trimming cut 0 bases from V and 4 bases from J; bases unmatched to any gene: 11. The length of the CDR3 is 17 residues.

This rearrangement joins TRBV27 to TRBJ1-2; TRBD1 matches 7 bases. V lost 6 bases and J lost 5; bases outside the gene matches: 21. The germline CDR1 and CDR2 sequences are MNHEY and SMNVEV (reference sequence). This CDR3 spans 18 amino acids. CDR3 in amino acids: CASSEYMTGSLGLYGYTF. The CDR3 DNA is TGTGCCAGCAGCGAGTATATGACAGGGTCATTGGGCTTATATGGCTACACCTTC.

The gene calls are TRBV27 and TRBJ1-6; no definite D call. The V gene lost 6 bases and the J gene lost 2 bases, with 14 bases spanning the gap. CDR1 is MNHEY, CDR2 SMNVEV, per germline (reference sequence). The CDR3 covers 16 residues. CDR3 loop: CASSLSGATYNSPLHF. The CDR3 nucleotides read TGTGCCAGCAGCCTGTCAGGTGCTACCTATAATTCACCCCTCCACTTT.

The chain couples TRBV27 to TRBJ2-7; 9 nucleotides match TRBD1. The CDR3 spans 17 residues. Trimming took 5 bases from V and 1 from J; bases not matched to a gene: 12. CDR1 is MNHEY, CDR2 SMNVEV, per germline (reference sequence). CDR3: CASSRFWDRAPSYEQYF. The CDR3, as DNA: TGTGCCAGCAGTAGGTTTTGGGACAGGGCTCCTTCCTACGAGCAGTACTTC.

The genes are TRBV18 and TRBJ1-4, with 7 bases that match TRBD1. The length of the CDR3 is 14 residues. Germline CDR1 reads KGHSH; CDR2 reads LQKENI. With V trimmed by 2 bases and J by 7 bases, 4 bases remained unmatched. CDR3 nucleotides: TGTGCCAGCTCACCAGACAGGGTGATTGAAAAACTGTTTTTT. This translates into CASSPDRVIEKLFF.

The chain employs TRBV28 and TRBJ2-5; 8 positions agree with TRBD1. Germline CDR1 reads MDHEN; CDR2 reads SYDVKM. There are 15 residues in the CDR3. Unmatched junction bases numbered 7, after V lost 2 bases and J lost 5 bases. The CDR3 nucleotides are TGTGCCAGCAGTTTAAGGACAGGGATCCGGGAGACCCAGTACTTC. Protein product: CASSLRTGIRETQYF. The variable domain in full, completed from reference TRBV28 and TRBJ2-5, reads DVKVTQSSRYLVKRTGEKVFLECVQDMDHENMFWYRQDPGLGLRLIYFSYDVKMKEKGDIPEGYSVSREKKERFSLILESASTNQTSMYLCASSLRTGIRETQYFGPGTRLLVL.

V and J are TRBV7-3 and TRBJ2-7, with no clear D. The CDR3 is made up of 14 amino acids. CDR1 and CDR2 from the germline V gene are SGHTA and FQGTGA. Trimming left V 2 bases short and J 2 bases short, with 10 bases between. The CDR3 nucleotides read TGTGCCAGCAGCTTAGAATATGGGCCCTACGAGCAGTACTTC. Residues: CASSLEYGPYEQYF.

The V and J genes are TRBV27 and TRBJ1-3, with TRBD1 matching over 7 bases. The CDR3 spans 17 residues. Germline CDR1 MNHEY, CDR2 SMNVEV (reference sequence). V lost 2 bases and J lost 7; bases outside the gene matches: 14. The CDR3 here is CASSLRGRGPQGNTIYF. CDR3 bases: TGTGCCAGCAGTTTAAGGGGGCGCGGACCCCAGGGGAACACCATATATTTT.